This passage covers 24 T cell receptor beta chains from one sample sequenced in a study of PD-L1 blockade in urothelial cancer. Documented time point: pretreatment peripheral blood. Profiled with immunoSEQ multiplex PCR; TCRdb holds only in-frame clones, not every one. The sample includes tens of thousands of clones, approximately 88% of them seen just once. Source: PBMCs, taken around atezolizumab (anti-PD-L1) treatment. The receptor source for this set is a man aged 50-59 years with urothelial cancer.

The gene calls are TRBV27 and TRBJ2-2; 7 bases match TRBD1. CDR3 length: 17 amino acids. V shed 6 bases and J 7 bases; nucleotides not matched to a gene: 17. Germline V lookup: CDR1 MNHEY, CDR2 SMNVEV (reference sequence). The CDR3 bases are TGTGCCAGCAGGCCATCCCGGGGACAGCCCAACGGCGGGGAGCTGTTTTTT. Amino acid sequence: CASRPSRGQPNGGELFF.

The genes are TRBV19 and TRBJ2-7, with TRBD1 identical over 7 bases. The CDR3 runs 14 residues. Germline values: CDR1 LNHDA, CDR2 SQIVND (reference sequence). Trimming removed 3 bases from V and 4 bases from J; junction bases left unmatched: 6. CDR3 DNA sequence: TGTGCCAGTAGTATCGGACAGGACTGGTACGAGCAGTACTTC. Translated: CASSIGQDWYEQYF.

The chain employs TRBV5-1 and TRBJ2-3, with TRBD2 matching 9 bases. Germline trimming cut 8 bases from V and 4 bases from J; bases unmatched to any gene: 5. CDR3 size: 13 residues. CDR1 and CDR2 (germline): SGHRS, YFSETQ. CDR3 residues: CASNSGGADTQYF. In DNA, the CDR3 is TGCGCCAGTAATAGCGGGGGCGCAGATACGCAGTATTTT.

This rearrangement joins TRBV11-3 to TRBJ2-3; TRBD2 might be the D (6 bases). Germline CDR1 is SGHNT and CDR2 is YENEEA. The CDR3 runs 16 residues. V dropped 2 bases and J dropped 0 bases, with 12 bases sitting between them. As DNA, the CDR3 is TGTGCCAGCAGCTTACGAGCGGGTCCGAGCACAGATACGCAGTATTTT. Its translation is CASSLRAGPSTDTQYF.

J is TRBJ1-2 and V is TRBV6-1; 9 bases line up with TRBD1. The V gene end was trimmed by 6 bases and the J gene end by 2 bases; junction bases not matched to a gene: 7. In germline, CDR1 is MNHNS, CDR2 SASEGT. The length of the CDR3 is 15 residues. CDR3 in amino acids: CASSPTGQGNYGYTF. CDR3 coding DNA: TGTGCCAGCAGCCCGACGGGACAGGGAAACTATGGCTACACCTTC.

Only one count was recorded for this clone. V and J are TRBV19 and TRBJ2-1, with 10 bases matching TRBD1. Germline V gene lookup returns CDR1 LNHDA and CDR2 SQIVND (reference sequence). V was pared by 5 bases and J by 4 bases, with 5 bases of the junction left unmatched. The length of the CDR3 is 15 residues. As DNA, the CDR3 is TGTGCCAGTAGTCGGGACAGGGGAAGTTACAATGAGCAGTTCTTC. Residues: CASSRDRGSYNEQFF.

V usage is TRBV2 and J usage is TRBJ1-1, with TRBD1 identical over 10 bases. V lost 6 bases, J lost 0 bases, and 1 base stayed unmatched. The CDR3 has 14 amino acids. Germline loops: CDR1 SNHLY, CDR2 FYNNEI. The CDR3 reads CASRGTGVNTEAFF. In nucleotides, the CDR3 is TGTGCCAGCAGGGGGACAGGGGTGAACACTGAAGCTTTCTTT. The variable domain in full, completed from reference TRBV2 and TRBJ1-1, reads EPEVTQTPSHQVTQMGQEVILRCVPISNHLYFYWYRQILGQKVEFLVSFYNNEISEKSEIFDDQFSVERPDGSNFTLKIRSTKLEDSAMYFCASRGTGVNTEAFFGQGTRLTVV.

This chain uses TRBV6-1 with TRBJ1-1, with D unresolved. Germline loops: CDR1 MNHNS, CDR2 SASEGT. CDR3 size: 13 residues. V was trimmed by 4 bases and J by 3 bases, leaving 9 bases between them. CDR3 sequence reads: CASSAGFDTEAFF. Written as DNA, the CDR3 is TGTGCCAGCAGTGCGGGGTTCGACACTGAAGCTTTCTTT.

V is TRBV11-2 and J is TRBJ2-3, with 7 positions matching TRBD1. Germline lookup yields CDR1 SGHAT and CDR2 FQNNGV. V was clipped by 2 bases and J by 1 base; unmatched bases: 6. There are 16 residues in the CDR3. The CDR3: CASSLSRTGGTDTQYF. The CDR3 bases are TGTGCCAGCAGCTTATCTCGGACAGGAGGCACAGATACGCAGTATTTT.

There are a few counts of this clone. V is TRBV11-3 and J is TRBJ2-7; 8 bases agree with TRBD1. The CDR3 is 14 residues long. Looked up from germline, CDR1 is SGHNT and CDR2 is YENEEA. Trimming cost V 1 base and J 6 bases; bases outside gene matches: 5. CDR3: CASSLGDRGSEQYF. In DNA, the CDR3 is TGTGCCAGCAGCTTAGGAGACAGGGGTTCCGAGCAGTACTTC.

This clone has a handful of counts. This specimen includes other DNA sequences encoding the same CDR3. The rearrangement uses TRBV6-5 and TRBJ1-6; D is undetermined. Germline V CDR1 and CDR2: MNHEY, SVGAGI. The CDR3 is 12 residues long. The germline V and J ends were trimmed by 2 bases and 9 bases, with 5 bases remaining between them. CDR3 sequence reads: CASSYRGSPLHF. CDR3 nucleotide sequence: TGTGCCAGCAGTTACCGGGGTTCACCCCTCCACTTT.

This sequence joins TRBV9 and TRBJ1-1; D might be TRBD1 (5 bases). V was pared by 0 bases and J by 2 bases, with 11 bases between. The V gene's germline CDR1 is SGDLS and CDR2 YYNGEE. The CDR3 has 15 amino acids. CDR3 DNA: TGTGCCAGCAGCGTAGCCCCGGGGGTTAACACTGAAGCTTTCTTT. It is translated as CASSVAPGVNTEAFF.

This chain uses TRBV19 with TRBJ2-2, with 7 bases identical to TRBD2. The CDR3 length is 15 residues. The V segment lost 3 bases and the J segment 2 bases; nucleotides outside the gene matches: 3. CDR1 and CDR2 from the germline V gene are LNHDA and SQIVND (reference sequence). The CDR3: CASSIWGLNTGELFF. The CDR3 nucleotides are TGTGCCAGTAGTATTTGGGGACTAAACACCGGGGAGCTGTTTTTT.

CDR3: CASSSSWDRNYEQYF. CDR3 nucleotide sequence: TGTGCCAGCAGCTCGTCTTGGGACAGGAATTACGAGCAGTACTTC. The V gene is TRBV7-8, the J gene TRBJ2-7; 8 bases match TRBD1. This CDR3 has 15 amino acids. Germline CDR1 is SGHVS and CDR2 is FQNEAQ. Losses at the gene ends were 4 bases for V and 4 bases for J; bases not matched to a gene: 9.

This chain joins TRBV9 and TRBJ1-1; 8 bases map to TRBD1. V trimming: 2 bases; J trimming: 4 bases; junction bases outside the gene matches: 4. The CDR3 is 14 residues long. Germline CDR1 and CDR2: SGDLS and YYNGEE. The CDR3 is CASSVDREGTEAFF. In DNA form, the CDR3 reads TGTGCCAGCAGCGTGGACAGGGAGGGCACTGAAGCTTTCTTT.

The V gene is TRBV4-2, the J gene TRBJ2-1; 9 positions match TRBD2. CDR3 length: 14 residues. Losses at the gene ends were 6 bases for V and 5 bases for J; bases not matched to a gene: 5. Germline CDR1 is LGHNA and CDR2 is YNFKEQ. This CDR3 reads CASRKRGEDNEQFF. In nucleotides, the CDR3 is TGTGCCAGCAGAAAGCGGGGGGAGGACAATGAGCAGTTCTTC.

The chain links TRBV19 to TRBJ1-2; 7 nucleotides align to TRBD1. The germline V gene has CDR1 LNHDA and CDR2 SQIVND (reference sequence). V lost 6 bases to trimming and J lost 10 bases; unmatched junction nucleotides: 17. The CDR3 consists of 15 residues. CDR3 region: CASRPNTGTAVDYTF. CDR3 coding DNA: TGTGCCAGTAGGCCAAATACCGGGACAGCCGTTGACTACACCTTC. The full variable domain, its missing parts supplied by reference TRBV19 and TRBJ1-2, is DGGITQSPKYLFRKEGQNVTLSCEQNLNHDAMYWYRQDPGQGLRLIYYSQIVNDFQKGDIAEGYSVSREKKESFPLTVTSAQKNPTAFYLCASRPNTGTAVDYTFGSGTRLTVV.

The chain couples TRBV14 to TRBJ2-5, with 8 bases that match TRBD1. This CDR3 has 15 amino acids. After removal of 4 bases from V and 5 bases from J, the junction contained 9 bases not matched to a gene. CDR1 is SGHDN and CDR2 is FVKESK in the germline V gene. The CDR3 coding sequence is TGTGCCAGCAGCCGTCAAGGACAGGGTTCGGAGACCCAGTACTTC. This encodes CASSRQGQGSETQYF. Drawing the rest from reference TRBV14 and TRBJ2-5, the complete variable domain is EAGVTQFPSHSVIEKGQTVTLRCDPISGHDNLYWYRRVMGKEIKFLLHFVKESKQDESGMPNNRFLAERTGGTYSTLKVQPAELEDSGVYFCASSRQGQGSETQYFGPGTRLLVL.

The CDR3 nucleotides are TGTGCCAGCAAAACTGGTACACCTCGGGGCACTGAAGCTTTCTTT. Translation gives CASKTGTPRGTEAFF. The J gene is TRBJ1-1, the V gene TRBV6-5; D unclear. From germline, CDR1 is MNHEY and CDR2 SVGAGI. Trimming stripped 7 bases from V and 4 bases from J, with 19 bases between. The CDR3 runs to 15 residues.

This clone was detected only a few times. This chain uses TRBV29-1 with TRBJ1-1, with 9 bases aligning to TRBD1. In germline, CDR1 is SQVTM, CDR2 ANQGSEA. After removal of 7 bases from V and 1 base from J, the junction contained 7 bases not matched to a gene. The length of the CDR3 is 14 residues. The CDR3 loop reads CSGGQGGKNTEAFF. The CDR3 coding sequence is TGCAGCGGGGGACAGGGCGGTAAGAACACTGAAGCTTTCTTT.

The V gene is TRBV10-3, the J gene TRBJ2-3; TRBD2 matches 13 bases. Germline V lookup: CDR1 ENHRY, CDR2 SYGVKD. Trimming removed 6 bases from V and 0 bases from J; junction bases left unmatched: 3. The CDR3 is made up of 16 amino acids. CDR3 sequence: CAIRTGLAGSTDTQYF. The CDR3 DNA reads TGTGCCATCAGGACGGGACTAGCGGGGAGCACAGATACGCAGTATTTT.

This clone was seen a single time. The chain has TRBV2 and TRBJ1-1; a possible D gene is TRBD1 (6 bases). CDR1 is SNHLY and CDR2 is FYNNEI in the germline V gene. The CDR3 is 14 residues long. Trimming removed 2 bases from V and 6 bases from J, with 13 bases in between. In DNA form, the CDR3 reads TGTGCCAGCAGTGAAAGTGGGGACACCCCTGAAGCTTTCTTT. It specifies CASSESGDTPEAFF.

This clone was seen a single time. The V and J genes are TRBV19 and TRBJ2-5, with 8 bases identical to TRBD1. From germline, CDR1 is LNHDA and CDR2 SQIVND (reference sequence). V was clipped by 5 bases and J by 3 bases; unmatched bases: 8. This CDR3 comprises 15 residues. CDR3 nucleotide sequence: TGTGCCAGTAGTTGGTCAGGGGGCATCAAAGAGACCCAGTACTTC. Protein sequence: CASSWSGGIKETQYF.

CDR3 loop: CASSDTVNTEAFF. The CDR3 DNA follows: TGTGCCAGTAGTGACACAGTAAACACTGAAGCTTTCTTT. The chain recombines TRBV19 with TRBJ1-1; D unresolved. The V and J ends lost 5 bases and 2 bases respectively, with 9 bases between them. The V gene's germline CDR1 is LNHDA and CDR2 SQIVND (reference sequence). The CDR3 contains 13 residues.